A single sample gave rise to the 5 T cell receptor beta chains below, sequenced in a study of monozygotic twins with cystic fibrosis. Repertoires were generated with immunoSEQ multiplex PCR, while TCRdb's copy carries only in-frame clones and drops some. Of more than 25,000 clones in the sample, 75% to 95% are singletons; the top ten hold around 0.5%. Sequenced: blood. These receptors came from a girl under 10 years old with cystic fibrosis.

The chain recombines TRBV30 with TRBJ1-6; no firm D call. CDR1 and CDR2 (germline): GTSNPN, SVGIG (reference sequence). This CDR3 has 13 amino acids. V lost 0 bases and J lost 10, with 10 bases in between. The CDR3 here is CAWSVNSKSPLHF. CDR3 coding DNA: TGTGCCTGGAGTGTCAACAGTAAGTCACCCCTCCACTTT.

The rearrangement joins TRBV29-1 to TRBJ1-3; D call uncertain. The germline gives CDR1 SQVTM, CDR2 ANQGSEA. V gave up 8 bases and J gave up 0 bases, with 8 bases separating them. This CDR3 region has 12 residues. The CDR3 here is CSLSSSGNTIYF. CDR3 sequence (DNA): TGCAGCCTCAGTAGCTCTGGAAACACCATATATTTT.

The gene calls are TRBV27 and TRBJ2-3; 8 bases line up with TRBD1. The J segment lost 1 base and the V segment lost 0 bases, leaving 12 bases of the junction unmatched. The germline V gene encodes CDR1 MNHEY and CDR2 SMNVEV (reference sequence). CDR3 size: 19 residues. This CDR3 reads CASSLSRTGYHSRTDTQYF. CDR3 coding DNA: TGTGCCAGCAGTTTATCGAGGACAGGGTACCATTCCCGCACAGATACGCAGTATTTT.

The CDR3 protein is CASSDETSGGYEQYF. The CDR3 DNA reads as TGTGCCAGCAGCGACGAGACTAGCGGGGGATACGAGCAGTACTTC. The chain joins TRBV11-3 to TRBJ2-7; 12 bases agree with TRBD2. The CDR3 totals 15 residues. Trimming removed 5 bases from V and 4 bases from J; junction bases left unmatched: 6. CDR1 and CDR2 (germline): SGHNT, YENEEA.

J is TRBJ1-5 and V is TRBV9; tentative D call: TRBD1 (6 bases). V was pared by 3 bases and J by 6 bases, with 19 bases between. The length of the CDR3 is 16 residues. CDR1 and CDR2 from the germline V gene are SGDLS and YYNGEE. The CDR3 loop is CASSAPRTGSGQPQHF. CDR3 nucleotide sequence: TGTGCCAGCAGCGCCCCCCGCACAGGGTCGGGTCAGCCCCAGCATTTT.